The 14 T cell receptor beta chains in this list originate from one sample, sequenced in a study of T-cell reconstitution after alpha-beta-depleted transplantation in children. Researchers prepared the TCRbeta library using unique molecular identifiers, the study reports. One entry per CDR3 protein, called by TCRdb with MiXCR from the PCR reads. Of about 32,000 distinct CDR3 sequences listed, about 7% are singletons. Broader study findings: The origin of alpha-beta T cells about two months after transplant was reportedly several hundred expanded graft clones.

What these receptors recognize is not known. The sample consisted of peripheral blood, taken 60 days after TCRalphabeta/CD19-depleted stem cell transplant. The receptors originated from a child in the first two years of life who had a stem cell transplant for acute myeloid leukemia, so the T cells may come from the graft donor.

This clonotype was detected ten times or more. The chain carries TRBV7-2 and TRBJ2-3; 9 bases match TRBD2. The CDR3 is 16 residues long. With 5 bases clipped from V and 0 bases from J, the junction kept 6 bases outside the gene matches. The germline V gene encodes CDR1 SGHTA and CDR2 FQGNSA. The CDR3 reads CASSLPGTSSTDTQYF. CDR3 nucleotide sequence: TGTGCCAGCAGCCTTCCCGGGACTAGCAGCACAGATACGCAGTATTTT.

This clonotype was counted only a few times. This chain joins TRBV30 and TRBJ2-2; no clear D. V was cut by 0 bases and J by 7 bases, with 3 bases left in between. The CDR3 length is 11 residues. CDR1 and CDR2 from the germline V gene are GTSNPN and SVGIG (reference sequence). The CDR3 DNA is TGTGCCTGGAGTGTACTCGGGGAGCTGTTTTTT. Amino acids: CAWSVLGELFF.

This clonotype was observed at least ten times. V and J are TRBV6-2 or TRBV6-3 and TRBJ2-7, with 9 positions matching TRBD2. The CDR3 runs 15 residues. The V and J ends lost 6 bases and 3 bases, in that order; junction bases with no gene match: 9. Per the germline V gene, CDR1 is MNHEY and CDR2 is SVGEGT. CDR3 sequence reads: CASSQGSSGIYEQYF. DNA of the CDR3: TGTGCCAGCAGCCAAGGGTCTAGCGGGATCTACGAGCAGTACTTC.

This clonotype has ten or more counts. The rearrangement links TRBV7-9 to TRBJ2-4; 7 bases line up with TRBD1. There are 14 residues in the CDR3. V gave up 0 bases and J gave up 8 bases; unmatched junction bases: 4. The germline CDR1 and CDR2 sequences are SEHNR and FQNEAQ (reference sequence). The CDR3 spells CASSLAGTVDIQYF. The CDR3 nucleotides are TGTGCCAGCAGCTTAGCCGGGACAGTTGACATTCAGTACTTC.

In its sample, this clonotype was seen many times. The chain recombines TRBV5-1 with TRBJ2-2; 7 nucleotides line up with TRBD2. The CDR3 is 16 amino acids. Germline V gives CDR1 SGHRS, CDR2 YFSETQ. The trim removed 0 bases at V and 3 bases at J, leaving 5 bases unmatched. Written as DNA, the CDR3 is TGCGCCAGCAGCTTGGACCGGGGAGGGTACACCGGGGAGCTGTTTTTT. Amino acids: CASSLDRGGYTGELFF.

This clonotype has a count of ten or more. The rearrangement joins TRBV6-2 or TRBV6-3 to TRBJ1-1; no reliable D call. Germline assignment: CDR1 MNHEY and CDR2 SVGEGT. This CDR3 is 11 amino acids long. V was trimmed by 6 bases and J by 6 bases, leaving 8 bases between them. The CDR3, as DNA: TGTGCCAGCAGGCACAGCCCTGAAGCTTTCTTT. Amino acid sequence: CASRHSPEAFF.

This clonotype was observed once. The V and J genes are TRBV7-9 and TRBJ1-4; no clear D. Germline loops: CDR1 SEHNR, CDR2 FQNEAQ (reference sequence). This CDR3 has 15 residues. Trimming pared 0 bases from V and 4 bases from J, leaving 9 bases between. CDR3 sequence (DNA): TGTGCCAGCAGCTTAGCAGTGCAGCTTAATGAAAAACTGTTTTTT. Translated: CASSLAVQLNEKLFF.

In this sample, this clonotype turned up many times. The rearrangement joins TRBV6-5 to TRBJ2-1; TRBD2 matches at 8 bases. V lost 0 bases to trimming and J lost 0 bases; unmatched junction nucleotides: 4. CDR1 is MNHEY, CDR2 SVGAGI, per germline. This CDR3 is 17 amino acids long. CDR3 in amino acids: CASSYSSGRSSYNEQFF. Here the CDR3 DNA reads TGTGCCAGCAGTTACTCCAGCGGGAGAAGCTCCTACAATGAGCAGTTCTTC.

There are many counts of this clonotype. The gene calls are TRBV24-1 and TRBJ2-2; tentative D call: TRBD1 (5 bases). CDR3 size: 14 residues. Between the trimmed V and J ends, which lost 9 bases and 1 base, there was a span of 11 bases. Germline CDR1 reads KGHDR; CDR2 reads SFDVKD. Written as DNA, the CDR3 is TGTGCCACCGGGTGGGGCTTGAACACCGGGGAGCTGTTTTTT. Amino acids: CATGWGLNTGELFF.

This clonotype was counted at least ten times. The chain carries TRBV7-9 and TRBJ2-7; D remains unclear. V was shortened by 1 base and J by 0 bases, with 13 bases between the two germline ends. Germline assignment: CDR1 SEHNR and CDR2 FQNEAQ (reference sequence). The CDR3 covers 16 residues. In DNA, the CDR3 is TGTGCCAGCAGCTTAGTCTCGGGCCCAATCTCCTACGAGCAGTACTTC. It is translated as CASSLVSGPISYEQYF.

Ten or more counts support this clonotype. The V and J genes are TRBV29-1 and TRBJ2-7, with D possibly TRBD1 on 6 matching bases. V lost 2 bases, J lost 2 bases, and 7 bases lay in between. Germline assignment: CDR1 SQVTM and CDR2 ANQGSEA. The CDR3 sequence is 12 residues long. For the CDR3, the DNA is TGCAGCGTTGAACAGGGGCCCTACGAGCAGTACTTC. Protein sequence: CSVEQGPYEQYF.

There are many counts of this clonotype. This chain uses TRBV6-2 or TRBV6-3 with TRBJ2-1, with TRBD2 matching over 7 bases. The junction had 9 bases not matched to a gene; V was cut back by 1 base and J by 3 bases. The CDR3 consists of 17 residues. CDR1 and CDR2 (germline): MNHEY, SVGEGT. The CDR3 is CASSYLGGGDGYNEQFF. The CDR3 DNA follows: TGTGCCAGCAGTTACTTGGGGGGGGGGGACGGCTACAATGAGCAGTTCTTC.

The sample holds many counts of this clonotype. V is TRBV13 and J is TRBJ2-1; maybe TRBD2 (5 bases). V lost 5 bases and J 9 bases, leaving 11 bases between the germline ends. Germline-derived CDR1 and CDR2 are PRHDT and FYEKMQ (reference sequence). CDR3 size: 12 residues. The CDR3, as DNA: TGTGCCAGCAGCCGTCTAGCCCCTGAGCAGTTCTTC. Translating it yields CASSRLAPEQFF. Combining the CDR3 with reference TRBV13 and TRBJ2-1 gives the whole variable domain AAGVIQSPRHLIKEKRETATLKCYPIPRHDTVYWYQQGPGQDPQFLISFYEKMQSDKGSIPDRFSAQQFSDYHSELNMSSLELGDSALYFCASSRLAPEQFFGPGTRLTVL.

This clonotype was observed at least ten times. The chain couples TRBV5-1 to TRBJ2-3; D ambiguous. Trimming removed 4 bases from V and 3 bases from J, with 9 bases in between. Germline CDR1 SGHRS, CDR2 YFSETQ. The CDR3 runs 13 residues. The CDR3 DNA follows: TGCGCCAGCAGCCCTTCAAGAACAGATACGCAGTATTTT. Its translation: CASSPSRTDTQYF.